This TCR beta chain was sequenced during a study of T cell clonality in common variable immunodeficiency. General study points: Authors noted CVID clonality's cause needs subpopulation repertoire sequencing.

This clone was counted many times. Its target is unknown. The CDR3 end falls 3 residues outside the read, so it is completed with the germline J gene. The germline gives CDR1 MGHRA, CDR2 YSYEKL. This CDR3 has 16 residues. Trimming took 3 bases from V and 2 from J, leaving 15 bases between them. Method: immunoSEQ multiplex PCR; TCRdb's copy keeps in-frame clones and lacks some. The sample has some 80,000 clones, none seen only once; the top ten hold around 0.8%. The rearrangement uses TRBV4-1 and TRBJ2-3; D unclear. Sequencing was done on a sample of peripheral blood mononuclear cells. The clonotype comes from a person between 18 and 70 years old in good health. CDR3 region: CASSQLGFLDTDTQYF. CDR3 DNA (partial): TGCGCCAGCAGCCAGCTAGGTTTTTTGGACACAGATACG.